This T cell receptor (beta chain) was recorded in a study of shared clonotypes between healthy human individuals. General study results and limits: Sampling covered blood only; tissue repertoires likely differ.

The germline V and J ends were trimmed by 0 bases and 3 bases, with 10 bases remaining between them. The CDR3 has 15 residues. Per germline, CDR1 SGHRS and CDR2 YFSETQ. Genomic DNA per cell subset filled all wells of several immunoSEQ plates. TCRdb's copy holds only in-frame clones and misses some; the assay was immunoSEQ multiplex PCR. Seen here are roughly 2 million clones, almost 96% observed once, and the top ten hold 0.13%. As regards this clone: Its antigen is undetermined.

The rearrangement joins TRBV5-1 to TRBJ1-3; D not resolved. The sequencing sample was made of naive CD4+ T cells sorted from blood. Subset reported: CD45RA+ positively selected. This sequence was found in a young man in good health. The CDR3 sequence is CASSLGGSVGNTIYF. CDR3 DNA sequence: TGCGCCAGCAGCTTGGGCGGGTCTGTTGGAAACACCATATATTTT.